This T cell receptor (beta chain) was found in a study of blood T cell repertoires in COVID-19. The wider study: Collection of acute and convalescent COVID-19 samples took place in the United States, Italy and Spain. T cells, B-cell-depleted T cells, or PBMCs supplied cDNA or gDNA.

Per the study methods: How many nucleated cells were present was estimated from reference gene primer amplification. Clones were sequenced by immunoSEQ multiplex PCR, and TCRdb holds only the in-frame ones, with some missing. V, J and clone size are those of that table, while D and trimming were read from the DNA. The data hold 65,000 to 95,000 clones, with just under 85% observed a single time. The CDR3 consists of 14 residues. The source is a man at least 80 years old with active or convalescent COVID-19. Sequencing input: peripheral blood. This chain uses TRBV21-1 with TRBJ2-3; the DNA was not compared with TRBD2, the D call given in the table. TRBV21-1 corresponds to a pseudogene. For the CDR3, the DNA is TGTGCCAGCAGCAACCCGTCGGGAGAGGATACGCAGTATTTT. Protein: CASSNPSGEDTQYF.